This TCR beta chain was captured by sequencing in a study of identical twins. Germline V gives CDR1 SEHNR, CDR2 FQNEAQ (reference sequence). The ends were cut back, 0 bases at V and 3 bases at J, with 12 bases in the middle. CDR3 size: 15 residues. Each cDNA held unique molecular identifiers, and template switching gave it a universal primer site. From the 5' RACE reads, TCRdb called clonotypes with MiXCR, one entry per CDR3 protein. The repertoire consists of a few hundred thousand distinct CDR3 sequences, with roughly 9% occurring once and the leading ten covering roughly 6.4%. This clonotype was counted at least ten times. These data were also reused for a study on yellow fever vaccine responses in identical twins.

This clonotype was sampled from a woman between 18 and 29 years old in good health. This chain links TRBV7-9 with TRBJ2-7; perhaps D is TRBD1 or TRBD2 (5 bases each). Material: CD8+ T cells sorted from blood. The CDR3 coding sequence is TGTGCCAGCAGCTTAGCGTCGACGGGGCACTACGAGCAGTACTTC. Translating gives CASSLASTGHYEQYF.